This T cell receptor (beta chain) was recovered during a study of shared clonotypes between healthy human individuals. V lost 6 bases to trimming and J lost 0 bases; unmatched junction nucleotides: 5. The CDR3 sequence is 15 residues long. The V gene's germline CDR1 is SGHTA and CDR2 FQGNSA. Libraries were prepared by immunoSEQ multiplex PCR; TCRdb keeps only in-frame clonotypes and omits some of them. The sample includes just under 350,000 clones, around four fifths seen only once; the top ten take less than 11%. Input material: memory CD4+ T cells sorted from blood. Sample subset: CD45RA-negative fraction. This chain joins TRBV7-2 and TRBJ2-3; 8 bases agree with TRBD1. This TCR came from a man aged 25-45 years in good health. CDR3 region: CASSPWTGSTDTQYF. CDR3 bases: TGTGCCAGCAGTCCTTGGACAGGGAGCACAGATACGCAGTATTTT.